Each of the 25 T cell receptor beta chains below was sequenced from the same sample in a study of technical replicates of blood from a few donors. TCRdb's copy holds only in-frame clones and misses some; the assay was immunoSEQ multiplex PCR. This repertoire shows tens of thousands of clones, about 90% found once; its top ten account for about 0.27%. The source material was T cells isolated from PBMCs. Receptor source: a human donor in good health.

The rearrangement joins TRBV7-8 to TRBJ2-2; TRBD1 matches 7 bases. The CDR3 is 15 residues long. Germline-derived CDR1 and CDR2 are SGHVS and FQNEAQ. The ends lost 3 bases at V and 7 bases at J; junction bases unmatched: 8. The CDR3 loop is CASSFKAGGYGELFF. The CDR3 nucleotides read TGTGCCAGCAGCTTTAAAGCAGGGGGTTACGGGGAGCTGTTTTTT.

The sample holds a few counts of this clone. The rearrangement links TRBV5-1 to TRBJ2-6; the D gene is possibly TRBD1 (6 bases). With 0 bases removed from V and 4 bases from J, the gap between germline ends came to 11 bases. Germline-derived CDR1 and CDR2 are SGHRS and YFSETQ. The CDR3 length is 16 residues. DNA of the CDR3: TGCGCCAGCAGCTTGGGGGCAGGGGCAGGGGCCAACGTCCTGACTTTC. Its translation: CASSLGAGAGANVLTF.

CDR3 protein: CAITPDREGNTIYF. The CDR3 bases are TGTGCCATCACCCCGGACAGGGAGGGAAACACCATATATTTT. The chain uses TRBV10-3 and TRBJ1-3; 8 nucleotides line up with TRBD1. Germline CDR1 is ENHRY and CDR2 is SYGVKD. Trimming removed 7 bases from V and 4 bases from J; junction bases left unmatched: 6. This CDR3 region has 14 residues.

V gene TRBV28 combines with J gene TRBJ2-5; D uncertain. The V gene's germline CDR1 is MDHEN and CDR2 SYDVKM. V was clipped by 5 bases and J by 5 bases, with 15 bases between them. CDR3 size: 14 residues. As DNA, the CDR3 is TGTGCCAGCAGTCCAGGCCATGGATGGGAGACCCAGTACTTC. Protein: CASSPGHGWETQYF.

The gene calls are TRBV6-5 and TRBJ2-7; 10 bases fit TRBD1. After removal of 2 bases from V and 6 bases from J, the junction contained 10 bases not matched to a gene. In germline, CDR1 is MNHEY, CDR2 SVGAGI. The CDR3 has 16 amino acids. DNA for the CDR3: TGTGCCAGCAGTTACCTCCGGGACAGGGGATCGATCGAGCAGTACTTC. This codes for CASSYLRDRGSIEQYF.

A single count supports this clone. The chain carries TRBV9 and TRBJ1-1; D is perhaps TRBD1 (5 bases). Trimming left V 6 bases short and J 1 base short, with 10 bases between. This CDR3 is built from 13 residues. Germline V gene lookup returns CDR1 SGDLS and CDR2 YYNGEE. Here the CDR3 reads CASNRQSNTEAFF. The CDR3 DNA is TGTGCCAGCAATAGACAGTCGAACACTGAAGCTTTCTTT.

The chain has TRBV19 and TRBJ2-1; 12 nucleotides align to TRBD2. Trimming took 3 bases from V and 4 from J; bases not matched to a gene: 4. Germline lookup yields CDR1 LNHDA and CDR2 SQIVND (reference sequence). This CDR3 region has 16 residues. The CDR3 DNA follows: TGTGCCAGTAGTATGGCTAGCGGGGGGGGATACAATGAGCAGTTCTTC. Protein sequence: CASSMASGGGYNEQFF.

The rearrangement joins TRBV15 to TRBJ1-4; the D gene is possibly TRBD1 (5 bases). The V end lost 0 bases, the J end lost 4 bases, and 12 bases lay between the germline ends. The CDR3 loop spans 16 amino acids. Germline loops: CDR1 LNHNV, CDR2 YYDKDF (reference sequence). The CDR3 region has the DNA TGTGCCACCAGCAGAGACCTAACAGGTCTTAATGAAAAACTGTTTTTT. It translates to CATSRDLTGLNEKLFF.

The genes are TRBV30 and TRBJ2-7, with a possible D match to TRBD1 (5 bases). Trimming stripped 0 bases from V and 2 bases from J, with 8 bases between. The CDR3 totals 13 residues. Germline V lookup: CDR1 GTSNPN, CDR2 SVGIG (reference sequence). For the CDR3, the DNA is TGTGCCTGGAGTGTACAGACAGCCTACGAGCAGTACTTC. It translates to CAWSVQTAYEQYF.

This rearrangement joins TRBV11-2 to TRBJ2-1; D gene uncertain. Trimming removed 6 bases at V and 8 bases at J, with 14 bases between. The germline V gene has CDR1 SGHAT and CDR2 FQNNGV. The CDR3 length is 13 residues. CDR3: CASRLLGHHEQFF. The CDR3 DNA is TGTGCCAGCAGATTGCTAGGTCACCATGAGCAGTTCTTC. The variable domain in full, with the rest retrieved from reference TRBV11-2 and TRBJ2-1, is EAGVAQSPRYKIIEKRQSVAFWCNPISGHATLYWYQQILGQGPKLLIQFQNNGVVDDSQLPKDRFSAERLKGVDSTLKIQPAKLEDSAVYLCASRLLGHHEQFFGPGTRLTVL.

V gene TRBV10-3 combines with J gene TRBJ2-5; 7 nucleotides line up with TRBD1. Germline CDR1 is ENHRY and CDR2 is SYGVKD. This CDR3 has 16 amino acids. V gave up 1 base and J gave up 7 bases; unmatched junction bases: 12. The CDR3 region is CAISEYGTVVKGTQYF. The CDR3 bases are TGTGCCATCAGTGAGTACGGGACAGTCGTGAAAGGGACCCAGTACTTC.

The chain carries TRBV4-1 and TRBJ1-1; D is unresolved. V gave up 3 bases and J gave up 6 bases, with 8 bases separating them. CDR3 length equals 12 residues. Germline V gene sequence: CDR1 MGHRA, CDR2 YSYEKL. The DNA for the CDR3 is TGCGCCAGCAGCCACGCCAGCGCTGAAGCTTTCTTT. This sequence encodes CASSHASAEAFF.

For the CDR3, the DNA is TGCAGCGTTGCTCGGGGAGTAAACTACGAGCAGTACTTC. This encodes CSVARGVNYEQYF. This chain connects TRBV29-1 to TRBJ2-5; the D gene is possibly TRBD2 (5 bases). The better agreement between TRBJ2-7 and the DNA end casts doubt on the J call. The V gene's germline CDR1 is SQVTM and CDR2 ANQGSEA. The CDR3 has 13 residues.

The J gene is TRBJ2-1, the V gene TRBV15; TRBD2 matches 11 bases. The CDR3 has 12 residues. Per the germline V gene, CDR1 is LNHNV and CDR2 is YYDKDF (reference sequence). Losses at the gene ends were 4 bases for V and 10 bases for J; bases not matched to a gene: 0. The CDR3 DNA is TGTGCCACCAGCATAGCGGGAGGGGAGCAGTTCTTC. Amino acid sequence: CATSIAGGEQFF.

The chain carries TRBV9 and TRBJ2-1, with D perhaps matching TRBD2 (6 bases). The CDR3 has 15 residues. Trimming cost V 2 bases and J 0 bases, with 9 bases left between them. CDR1 and CDR2 from the germline V gene are SGDLS and YYNGEE. Here the CDR3 DNA reads TGTGCCAGCAGCGTCCTAGCGAGCTCCTACAATGAGCAGTTCTTC. This codes for CASSVLASSYNEQFF.

V gene TRBV6-5 combines with J gene TRBJ2-7; 7 bases align to TRBD1. CDR1 is MNHEY, CDR2 SVGAGI, per germline. V was clipped by 2 bases and J by 5 bases; unmatched bases: 6. The CDR3 totals 14 residues. The CDR3 nucleotides are TGTGCCAGCAGTTACGAAAGACAGGGTAACGAGCAGTACTTC. This encodes CASSYERQGNEQYF.

The chain couples TRBV19 to TRBJ2-1; 9 bases align to TRBD2. This CDR3 contains 14 residues. Germline-derived CDR1 and CDR2 are LNHDA and SQIVND (reference sequence). V shed 3 bases, J shed 7 bases, and the junction held 4 bases outside the gene matches. The CDR3 here is CASSIVAGENEQFF. The CDR3 DNA follows: TGTGCCAGTAGTATCGTAGCGGGGGAAAATGAGCAGTTCTTC. The entire variable domain, with the rest obtained from reference TRBV19 and TRBJ2-1, is as follows: DGGITQSPKYLFRKEGQNVTLSCEQNLNHDAMYWYRQDPGQGLRLIYYSQIVNDFQKGDIAEGYSVSREKKESFPLTVTSAQKNPTAFYLCASSIVAGENEQFFGPGTRLTVL.

The chain combines TRBV30 with TRBJ2-5; 7 bases are shared with TRBD1. The V and J ends lost 5 bases and 1 base, in that order; junction bases with no gene match: 4. The CDR3 extends over 13 amino acids. Germline V gene sequence: CDR1 GTSNPN, CDR2 SVGIG (reference sequence). CDR3 in DNA: TGTGCCTGGGGGGGACAGATCCAAGAGACCCAGTACTTC. The encoded protein is CAWGGQIQETQYF.

V gene TRBV10-3 combines with J gene TRBJ1-1; D remains unclear. Germline loops: CDR1 ENHRY, CDR2 SYGVKD. V dropped 6 bases and J dropped 1 base, with 12 bases sitting between them. The CDR3 runs to 14 residues. Here the CDR3 DNA reads TGTGCCATCAGAAGCGTTCGGGGGAACACTGAAGCTTTCTTT. This encodes CAIRSVRGNTEAFF.

The chain carries TRBV5-5 and TRBJ2-5; D is unclear. CDR1 is SGHKS, CDR2 YYEKEE, per germline (reference sequence). Deletions cut 2 bases from V and 2 bases from J, with 19 bases between. The CDR3 sequence is 17 residues long. The CDR3 DNA reads TGTGCCAGCAGCTTATCGTTCGTGTTGGAGAGTCAAGAGACCCAGTACTTC. Translation gives CASSLSFVLESQETQYF.

This clone has more than one count but fewer than ten. This chain joins TRBV5-1 and TRBJ1-1; D call uncertain. The V gene lost 0 bases and the J gene lost 5 bases, with 11 bases spanning the gap. CDR1 and CDR2 from the germline V gene are SGHRS and YFSETQ. This CDR3 has 14 amino acids. The CDR3 coding sequence is TGCGCCAGCAGCTTGGAGATCGGGTCGACTGAAGCTTTCTTT. Amino acid sequence: CASSLEIGSTEAFF.

The chain carries TRBV7-2 and TRBJ1-4; 7 bases map to TRBD1. The CDR3 is made up of 15 amino acids. Trimming removed 5 bases from V and 8 bases from J; junction bases left unmatched: 11. Looked up from germline, CDR1 is SGHTA and CDR2 is FQGNSA. Written as DNA, the CDR3 is TGTGCCAGCAGCCCTGGGACAGTAGTTACGGAAAAACTGTTTTTT. This codes for CASSPGTVVTEKLFF.

The chain couples TRBV7-2 to TRBJ2-7, with D tentatively TRBD1 (6 bases). The CDR3 spans 13 residues. Trimming removed 4 bases from V and 4 bases from J, with 11 bases in between. Looked up from germline, CDR1 is SGHTA and CDR2 is FQGNSA. CDR3: CASSWGRRYEQYF. CDR3 bases: TGTGCCAGCAGCTGGGGGCGTAGATACGAGCAGTACTTC.

The J gene is TRBJ2-1, the V gene TRBV6-5, with 11 bases aligning to TRBD2. V gave up 7 bases and J gave up 9 bases; unmatched junction bases: 5. The CDR3 is 13 amino acids. Germline lookup yields CDR1 MNHEY and CDR2 SVGAGI. The CDR3 is CASIRLAGGEQFF. CDR3 coding DNA: TGTGCCAGCATTCGCCTAGCGGGGGGTGAGCAGTTCTTC.

The chain couples TRBV11-2 to TRBJ2-1, with D possibly matching TRBD1 (6 bases). V was clipped by 5 bases and J by 8 bases, with 16 bases between them. CDR1 and CDR2 from the germline V gene are SGHAT and FQNNGV. The CDR3 runs to 14 residues. Written as DNA, the CDR3 is TGTGCCAGCAGCCATTACGCGACAGGAGATGAGCAGTTCTTC. This encodes CASSHYATGDEQFF.